This T cell receptor (beta chain) stems from a study of cytomegalovirus exposure and HLA in healthy donors. Study overall: HLA-typed donors contributed some 85 million unique TCRs, which were held in an early data release. Study-wide points: The CMV antigen specificity of a few CMV-associated chains was confirmed through in vitro analysis. Later work found that TCR association rates differed between HLA loci; DRB1 had the most and HLA-C the fewest. In a later analysis, V- and J-gene trimming of beta chains associated with a DCLRE1C missense variant, replicated independently.

V gave up 0 bases and J gave up 6 bases; unmatched junction bases: 10. Germline-derived CDR1 and CDR2 are SEHNR and FQNEAQ (reference sequence). The CDR3 loop spans 17 amino acids. As concerns this clone: Its antigen is not identified.

PCR involved 60 Vbeta and 13 Jbeta primers. The protocol was immunoSEQ multiplex PCR, while the TCRdb copy is restricted to in-frame clones and leaves out a portion. This table has 150,000 to 160,000 clones, roughly 80% appearing once. This TCR was sampled from a middle-aged woman in good health and CMV-seronegative. The chain has TRBV7-9 and TRBJ1-1; 10 bases fit TRBD1. Material for sequencing was PBMCs. The CDR3 coding sequence is TGTGCCAGCAGCTTAGCGACAGGGGGCGGAAGGGACTCTGAAGCTTTCTTT. It translates to CASSLATGGGRDSEAFF.